This TCR delta chain originates from a study of Vδ1+ human thymocytes. This clone was detected a few times. Its antigen is unidentified. Study-wide points: Thymic delta-chain repertoires held around 20% Vdelta2 sequences and few Vdelta3, despite high sort purity. Bulk repertoire data may be misinterpreted because of unexpected Vdelta2 sequences. Thymic TRG and TRD repertoires appeared highly polyclonal.

The template was reverse-transcribed extracted RNA. The CDR3 regions were amplified by multiplex PCR from V-gene primers to a constant-region primer. TCRdb applied CATT to the multiplex PCR reads for clone calling. The sample has roughly 76,000 delta-chain clones; about 30% are singletons. V trimming: 0 bases; J trimming: 0 bases; junction bases outside the gene matches: 22. Germline lookup yields CDR1 GEAIGNYY and CDR2 EKD. CDR3 size: 22 residues. V and J are TRDV2 and TRDJ1; 9 positions match TRDD3. Source material: Vdelta1+ gamma-delta thymocytes from the thymus. Subset specified: FACS-sorted CD3+ TCRalphabeta- TCRVdelta1+ TCRVdelta2- thymocytes. The origin of this receptor is a boy under two years old who had congenital heart surgery. The CDR3 sequence: CACDTGPLAYWGTHINTDKLIF. CDR3 nucleotides: TGTGCCTGTGACACCGGCCCACTTGCTTACTGGGGGACCCACATAAACACCGATAAACTCATCTTT.